This TCR beta chain was identified during a study of blood T cell repertoires in COVID-19. Across the whole study: Whether acute or convalescent, the COVID-19 samples came from the United States, Italy and Spain.

TCRdb's table, derived via immunoSEQ multiplex PCR, lists solely in-frame clones and lacks some. Of roughly 420,000 clones in the sample, approximately 87% were seen once. In terms of age and location, participants ranged from roughly 18 to 90 years and lived in 24 US areas. Self-reported history from a screening survey and questionnaire set each donor's cohort. Germline lookup yields CDR1 MNHEY and CDR2 SVGAGI. V trimming: 4 bases; J trimming: 4 bases; junction bases outside the gene matches: 6. CDR3 length: 15 amino acids. The TCR sequence derives from a woman aged 25 to 39 with acute COVID-19. The genes are TRBV6-5 and TRBJ1-2; TRBD1 agrees at 10 bases. Material: PBMCs or T cells enriched from blood (not recorded which). The DNA for the CDR3 is TGTGCCAGCAGTTCGACAGGGGGCGCGGGCTATGGCTACACCTTC. Translated, it gives CASSSTGGAGYGYTF.